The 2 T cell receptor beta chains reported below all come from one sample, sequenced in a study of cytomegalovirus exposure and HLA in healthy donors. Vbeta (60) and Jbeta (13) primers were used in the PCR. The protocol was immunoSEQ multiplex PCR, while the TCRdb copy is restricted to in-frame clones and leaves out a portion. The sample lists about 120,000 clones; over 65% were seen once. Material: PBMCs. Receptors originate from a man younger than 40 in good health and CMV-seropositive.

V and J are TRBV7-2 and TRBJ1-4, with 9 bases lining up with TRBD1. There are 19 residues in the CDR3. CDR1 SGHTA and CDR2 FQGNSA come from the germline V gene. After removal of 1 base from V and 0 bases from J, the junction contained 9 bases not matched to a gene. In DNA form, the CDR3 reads TGTGCCAGCAGCTTAGGGCCGGGACAGGGCGCTTCAACTAATGAAAAACTGTTTTTT. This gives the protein CASSLGPGQGASTNEKLFF.

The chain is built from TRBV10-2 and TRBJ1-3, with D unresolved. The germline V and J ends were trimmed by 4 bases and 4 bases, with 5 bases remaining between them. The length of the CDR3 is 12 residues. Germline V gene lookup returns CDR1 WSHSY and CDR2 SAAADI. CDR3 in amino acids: CASSVMGNTIYF. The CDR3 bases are TGCGCCAGCAGTGTTATGGGAAACACCATATATTTT.